This T cell receptor (beta chain) was identified in a study of multiple sclerosis patients with progressive multifocal leukoencephalopathy. Time point of the sample: approximately 12 months of natalizumab therapy. T1 and T2 blood were collected at 6 and 12 months of natalizumab. TCRdb keeps only in-frame clones here, not all; method: immunoSEQ multiplex PCR. This table has about 25,000 clones, approximately 89% appearing once. Germline CDR1 SGHTA, CDR2 FQGNSA. V dropped 1 base and J dropped 10; count of bases not matched to a gene: 10. The length of the CDR3 is 16 residues. The receptor was derived from a man aged 25 to 40 with multiple sclerosis. The rearrangement uses TRBV7-2 and TRBJ2-1; 10 bases agree with TRBD2. Sequences were derived from PBMCs, sampled from a patient treated with natalizumab. The CDR3 region is CASSLDILLAGEEQFF. Written as DNA, the CDR3 is TGTGCCAGCAGCTTAGATATACTGCTAGCGGGAGAAGAGCAGTTCTTC.